Shown below are 27 T cell receptor beta chains from a single sample sequenced in a study of identical twins (dated by TCRdb to the mid-2010s). Library method: 5' RACE. Data came from an Illumina HiSeq 2000. The raw public data were reprocessed by TCRdb itself: fastp quality trimming at Q25, MiXCR clonotype calling, in-frame beta chains only. Merged by CDR3 protein, the rows form single entries marked with the most common genes and DNA. Present in this sample are about 240,000 distinct CDR3 sequences, more than 9.5% of which were seen just once. The ten largest clones take up 3.5% to 5% of the sample. This same sample was also part of a study on yellow fever vaccine responses in identical twins.

The sequencing input was memory (CD45RO+) T cells sorted from blood. Sample cell subset or site, as interpreted from the label and publication: CD45RO+ enriched T cells. These receptors all stem from a woman between 18 and 29 years old in good health.

V gene TRBV6-1 combines with J gene TRBJ2-3; 12 positions agree with TRBD2. Germline V lookup: CDR1 MNHNS, CDR2 SASEGT. V gave up 6 bases and J gave up 6 bases; unmatched junction bases: 13. The CDR3 is 17 residues long. The CDR3, as DNA: TGTGCCAGCAGACCCCGACTAGCGGGGGACCTCAGGGATACGCAGTATTTT. Protein product: CASRPRLAGDLRDTQYF.

This chain connects TRBV27 to TRBJ2-7; D unclear. Per germline, CDR1 MNHEY and CDR2 SMNVEV (reference sequence). V was cut by 1 base and J by 2 bases, with 12 bases left in between. The CDR3 consists of 15 residues. CDR3 amino acids: CASSLYWAPAYEQYF. The DNA of the CDR3 is TGTGCCAGCAGTTTATACTGGGCCCCAGCCTACGAGCAGTACTTC.

This clonotype was recorded many times. The J gene is TRBJ2-5, the V gene TRBV7-2; D gene ambiguous. V lost 4 bases and J 4 bases, leaving 13 bases between the germline ends. The CDR3 loop spans 14 amino acids. Germline CDR1 is SGHTA and CDR2 is FQGNSA. CDR3: CASSSPGWGETQYF. The CDR3 nucleotides are TGTGCCAGCAGCTCCCCAGGCTGGGGAGAGACCCAGTACTTC.

The chain employs TRBV12-3 or TRBV12-4 and TRBJ2-5; D gene ambiguous. This CDR3 has 13 amino acids. The germline V and J ends were trimmed by 1 base and 7 bases, with 10 bases remaining between them. The CDR3 region is CASSLDLRATQYF. As DNA, the CDR3 is TGTGCCAGCAGTTTAGACCTAAGGGCGACCCAGTACTTC.

This clonotype was observed at least ten times. V and J are TRBV12-3 or TRBV12-4 and TRBJ2-7; 9 bases map to TRBD2. This CDR3 has 14 amino acids. With V trimmed by 4 bases and J by 0 bases, 1 base remained unmatched. CDR3 in DNA: TGTGCCAGCAGTTCGGGACTAGCCTCCTACGAGCAGTACTTC. Amino acid sequence: CASSSGLASYEQYF.

This clonotype was counted at least ten times. J is TRBJ2-1 and V is TRBV2; D is unclear. CDR1 and CDR2 from the germline V gene are SNHLY and FYNNEI. The CDR3 runs to 12 residues. The V and J ends lost 2 bases and 1 base respectively, with 0 bases between them. Written as DNA, the CDR3 is TGTGCCAGCAGTGAATCCTACAATGAGCAGTTCTTC. It yields the protein CASSESYNEQFF.

The chain couples TRBV27 to TRBJ1-1, with TRBD1 as a possible D gene (5 bases). From germline, CDR1 is MNHEY and CDR2 SMNVEV (reference sequence). V was trimmed by 2 bases and J by 6 bases, leaving 13 bases between them. The CDR3 runs 14 residues. CDR3 bases: TGTGCCAGCAGTTTACGCCTCGAGGGGTCTGAAGCTTTCTTT. This sequence encodes CASSLRLEGSEAFF.

The table lists this clonotype with many counts. The rearrangement links TRBV7-3 to TRBJ2-1; perhaps TRBD2 as D (6 bases). V lost 3 bases and J 5 bases, leaving 8 bases between the germline ends. CDR1 and CDR2 (germline): SGHTA, FQGTGA. The CDR3 extends over 13 amino acids. The CDR3 spells CASSFGTHNEQFF. The DNA of the CDR3 is TGTGCCAGCAGCTTCGGGACTCACAATGAGCAGTTCTTC.

The chain employs TRBV7-2 and TRBJ2-2; TRBD2 matches 14 bases. V lost 5 bases and J lost 5; bases outside the gene matches: 4. The CDR3 contains 16 residues. Germline V lookup: CDR1 SGHTA, CDR2 FQGNSA. The CDR3 DNA follows: TGTGCCAGCAGCCCCGGGACTAGCGGGAGTACCGGGGAGCTGTTTTTT. Translating it yields CASSPGTSGSTGELFF.

This clonotype came up a few times. The chain combines TRBV7-9 with TRBJ2-7; no reliable D call. CDR1 and CDR2 (germline): SEHNR, FQNEAQ (reference sequence). The CDR3 has 11 residues. V lost 2 bases, J lost 5 bases, and 4 bases lay in between. CDR3 nucleotide sequence: TGTGCCAGCAGCTTACAAGACGAGCAGTACTTC. Encoded protein: CASSLQDEQYF.

This rearrangement joins TRBV18 to TRBJ2-1; the D gene is possibly TRBD1 (6 bases). CDR3 size: 17 residues. CDR1 is KGHSH, CDR2 LQKENI, per germline. Trimming removed 3 bases at V and 0 bases at J, with 15 bases between. The CDR3, as DNA: TGTGCCAGCTCACCGATCCACGGACAGAGCTCCTACAATGAGCAGTTCTTC. Translating gives CASSPIHGQSSYNEQFF.

This clonotype was found a few times. The V and J genes are TRBV20-1 and TRBJ2-2; 9 nucleotides line up with TRBD1. The length of the CDR3 is 16 residues. Per germline, CDR1 DFQATT and CDR2 SNEGSKA (reference sequence). J gave up 3 bases and V 0 bases, and 5 bases lay outside the gene matches. The CDR3 DNA reads TGCAGTGCTAGAGAGGGACAGGGAGGGGACACCGGGGAGCTGTTTTTT. This translates into CSAREGQGGDTGELFF.

V usage is TRBV11-2 and J usage is TRBJ2-7, with TRBD1 matching over 8 bases. CDR3 size: 16 residues. Looked up from germline, CDR1 is SGHAT and CDR2 is FQNNGV. V was pared by 5 bases and J by 1 base, with 10 bases of the junction left unmatched. CDR3 protein: CASSLTPGGPSYEQYF. The CDR3 bases are TGTGCCAGCAGCCTGACACCAGGGGGCCCGTCCTACGAGCAGTACTTC.

This clonotype was detected ten times or more. The chain joins TRBV29-1 to TRBJ2-3; D is unclear. Per germline, CDR1 SQVTM and CDR2 ANQGSEA. The V and J ends lost 4 bases and 3 bases respectively, with 11 bases between them. The CDR3 totals 13 residues. As DNA, the CDR3 is TGCAGCGTTGTTGACCCTTTGACAGATACGCAGTATTTT. It yields the protein CSVVDPLTDTQYF.

This clonotype was recorded at least ten times. V and J are TRBV11-1 and TRBJ2-7, with D uncertain. The CDR3 is 15 residues long. The germline V gene has CDR1 SGHAT and CDR2 FQDESV (reference sequence). The ends were cut back, 0 bases at V and 5 bases at J, with 14 bases in the middle. This CDR3 is CASSLAGQSFDEQYF. The DNA of the CDR3 is TGTGCCAGCAGCTTAGCTGGCCAAAGTTTCGACGAGCAGTACTTC.

This clonotype was detected a few times. The chain employs TRBV9 and TRBJ1-1; possible D gene TRBD1, 5 bases. CDR1 and CDR2 from the germline V gene are SGDLS and YYNGEE. V lost 1 base and J lost 5, with 12 bases in between. The CDR3 contains 14 residues. The CDR3 sequence: CASSVSGWGTEAFF. The CDR3, as DNA: TGTGCCAGCAGCGTATCAGGGTGGGGGACTGAAGCTTTCTTT.

This clonotype was counted a few times. The chain couples TRBV28 to TRBJ2-3; TRBD2 aligns across 11 bases. Germline CDR1 and CDR2: MDHEN and SYDVKM. The CDR3 extends over 15 amino acids. The J segment lost 1 base and the V segment lost 5 bases, leaving 2 bases of the junction unmatched. The CDR3, as DNA: TGTGCCAGCAGTCAACTAGCGGGAGGCACAGATACGCAGTATTTT. This encodes CASSQLAGGTDTQYF.

In this sample, this clonotype turned up a few times. The rearrangement uses TRBV7-6 and TRBJ2-1; 7 bases map to TRBD1. Per the germline V gene, CDR1 is SGHVS and CDR2 is FNYEAQ. The trim removed 1 base at V and 7 bases at J, leaving 7 bases unmatched. The CDR3 totals 15 residues. CDR3 amino acids: CASSLGTGVGNEQFF. The CDR3 DNA follows: TGTGCCAGCAGCTTAGGAACAGGGGTAGGGAATGAGCAGTTCTTC.

The rearrangement joins TRBV15 to TRBJ2-2, with 9 bases identical to TRBD2. CDR3 length equals 16 residues. Germline V gene lookup returns CDR1 LNHNV and CDR2 YYDKDF (reference sequence). The V segment lost 1 base and the J segment 7 bases; nucleotides outside the gene matches: 7. The CDR3 reads CATSRVRGGTGGELFF. The CDR3 DNA is TGTGCCACCAGCAGAGTGCGGGGGGGCACGGGCGGGGAGCTGTTTTTT.

This clonotype has only a few counts. The gene calls are TRBV11-2 and TRBJ1-1; D gene unclear. Trimming removed 4 bases from V and 3 bases from J, with 12 bases in between. Germline CDR1 SGHAT, CDR2 FQNNGV. The CDR3 runs 14 residues. CDR3 amino acids: CASSSRSIDTEAFF. The CDR3 DNA sequence: TGTGCCAGCAGCTCCCGGAGCATTGACACTGAAGCTTTCTTT.

This clonotype turned up a few times. The chain combines TRBV19 with TRBJ2-2; 7 positions match TRBD1. Germline V CDR1 and CDR2: LNHDA, SQIVND (reference sequence). The V segment lost 8 bases and the J segment 6 bases; nucleotides outside the gene matches: 9. CDR3 length: 14 amino acids. CDR3 DNA sequence: TGTGCCAGTCAAAGACAGGGTCAGGCCGGGGAGCTGTTTTTT. Translating it yields CASQRQGQAGELFF.

The sample holds a few counts of this clonotype. The chain recombines TRBV6-1 with TRBJ2-2; TRBD2 aligns across 12 bases. The V gene's germline CDR1 is MNHNS and CDR2 SASEGT. CDR3 length equals 15 residues. V dropped 4 bases and J dropped 6; count of bases not matched to a gene: 3. The CDR3 nucleotides are TGTGCCAGCAGTGGACTAGCGGGAGTGGCCGGGGAGCTGTTTTTT. Translation gives CASSGLAGVAGELFF.

V is TRBV20-1 and J is TRBJ1-1; TRBD1 aligns across 9 bases. CDR3 size: 15 residues. V lost 3 bases, J lost 4 bases, and 9 bases stayed unmatched. Germline CDR1 DFQATT, CDR2 SNEGSKA (reference sequence). The CDR3 region is CSASKGQGISTEAFF. The CDR3 coding sequence is TGCAGTGCTAGTAAAGGACAGGGGATCTCCACTGAAGCTTTCTTT.

V usage is TRBV4-2 and J usage is TRBJ2-5; TRBD2 is a possible D gene (6 bases). CDR1 is LGHNA, CDR2 YNFKEQ, per germline. This CDR3 comprises 13 residues. Between the trimmed V and J ends, which lost 4 bases and 2 bases, there was a span of 8 bases. CDR3 amino acids: CASSLGLQETQYF. The CDR3 DNA reads as TGTGCCAGCAGCCTGGGACTTCAAGAGACCCAGTACTTC.

This clonotype was detected a few times. The chain is built from TRBV3-1 and TRBJ2-7, with D unresolved. Deletions cut 1 base from V and 1 base from J, with 8 bases between. CDR3 length: 14 amino acids. CDR1 is LGHDT, CDR2 YNNKEL, per germline (reference sequence). Written as DNA, the CDR3 is TGTGCCAGCAGCCAAGGATCCAGGTCCTACGAGCAGTACTTC. It codes for CASSQGSRSYEQYF.

Only a few counts were recorded for this clonotype. The chain combines TRBV10-3 with TRBJ2-5; possible D gene TRBD2, 6 bases. The germline gives CDR1 ENHRY, CDR2 SYGVKD. V lost 6 bases, J lost 4 bases, and 12 bases lay in between. The CDR3 consists of 13 residues. In DNA, the CDR3 is TGTGCCATCAGCCGTAGCGGTGCAGAGACCCAGTACTTC. This translates into CAISRSGAETQYF.

This clonotype was picked up a small number of times. V is TRBV15 and J is TRBJ2-7; D gene uncertain. Germline V CDR1 and CDR2: LNHNV, YYDKDF (reference sequence). Trimming left V 0 bases short and J 7 bases short, with 10 bases between. The CDR3 covers 13 residues. Written as DNA, the CDR3 is TGTGCCACCAGCAGAGATCTTCTCCGGGAGCAGTACTTC. This sequence encodes CATSRDLLREQYF.